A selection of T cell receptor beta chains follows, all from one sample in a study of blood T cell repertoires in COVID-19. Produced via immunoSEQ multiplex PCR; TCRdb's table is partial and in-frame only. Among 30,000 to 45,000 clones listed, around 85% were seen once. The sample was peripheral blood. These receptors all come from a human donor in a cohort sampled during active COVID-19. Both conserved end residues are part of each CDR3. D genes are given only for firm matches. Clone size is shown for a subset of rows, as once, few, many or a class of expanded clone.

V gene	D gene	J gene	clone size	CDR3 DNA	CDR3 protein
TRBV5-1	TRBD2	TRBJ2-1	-	TGCGCCAGCAGCTTGTGGGGGGGTGACAATGAGCAGTTCTTC	CASSLWGGDNEQFF
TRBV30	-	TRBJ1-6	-	TGTGCCTGGGTCACTAATGAATCACCCCTCCACTTT	CAWVTNESPLHF
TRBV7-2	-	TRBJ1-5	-	TGTGCCAGCAGCTTAGCGGCGGTGCGGGATCAGCCCCAGCATTTT	CASSLAAVRDQPQHF
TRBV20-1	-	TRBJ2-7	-	TGCAGTGCCTCCCCCGCCTACGAGCAGTACTTC	CSASPAYEQYF
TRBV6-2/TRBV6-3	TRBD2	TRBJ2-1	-	TGTGCCAGCAGTTACCCGGGGGGGGCTACTGAGCAGTTCTTC	CASSYPGGATEQFF
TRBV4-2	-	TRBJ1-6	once	TGTGCCAGCAGCCAAGATCTCGGGCGGGTGGGGAATTCACCCCTCCACTTT	CASSQDLGRVGNSPLHF
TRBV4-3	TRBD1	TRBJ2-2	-	TGCGCCAGCAGCCAAGAATTTGGACAGGGTGAGACCGGGGAGCTGTTTTTT	CASSQEFGQGETGELFF
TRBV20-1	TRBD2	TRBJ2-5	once	TGCAGTGCTAGTACCCCTCAAGCGGGGGGCGGAGGAGAAGAGACCCAGTACTTC	CSASTPQAGGGGEETQYF
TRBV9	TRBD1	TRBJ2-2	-	TGTGCCAGCAGCCCAACAGACAGGGGCACCGGGGAGCTGTTTTTT	CASSPTDRGTGELFF
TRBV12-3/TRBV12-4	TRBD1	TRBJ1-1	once	TGTGCCACCAGGACAGGTATGAACACTGAAGCTTTCTTT	CATRTGMNTEAFF
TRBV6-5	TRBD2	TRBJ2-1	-	TGTGCCAGCAGCGGGGGGTCCTACAATGAGCAGTTCTTC	CASSGGSYNEQFF
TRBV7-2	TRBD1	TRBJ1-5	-	TGTGCCAGCACCTCATGGGACAGGGGTGTACAGCCCCAGCATTTT	CASTSWDRGVQPQHF
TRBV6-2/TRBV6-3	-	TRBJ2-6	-	TGTGCCAGCAGTTACGGGGGGGCCTCTGGGGCCAACGTCCTGACTTTC	CASSYGGASGANVLTF
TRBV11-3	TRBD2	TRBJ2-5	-	TGTGCCAGCAGCTCGCCGGGACTAGTATTGTTGGGGACCCAGTACTTC	CASSSPGLVLLGTQYF
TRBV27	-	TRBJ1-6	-	TGTGCCAGCAGTGAGGGAGGACTAAATAATTCACCCCTCCACTTT	CASSEGGLNNSPLHF
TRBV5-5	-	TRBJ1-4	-	TGTGCCAGCAGCTCCTCGACTGGAGAAAAACTGTTTTTT	CASSSSTGEKLFF
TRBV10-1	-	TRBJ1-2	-	TGCGCCAGCATTATCTGTCAGGGCTCCACCTTC	CASIICQGSTF
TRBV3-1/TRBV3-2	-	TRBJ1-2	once	TGTGCCAGCAGCCAAGATCCCAGGGGCGGCTACACCTTC	CASSQDPRGGYTF
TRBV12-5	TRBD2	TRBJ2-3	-	TGTGCTAGTGGTTTGGTAGTCCTAGCGGGGGGCGTAGATACGCAGTATTTT	CASGLVVLAGGVDTQYF
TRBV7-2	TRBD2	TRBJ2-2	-	TGTGCCAGCAGCTTATTGGGCGGGAGGAACACCGGGGAGCTGTTTTTT	CASSLLGGRNTGELFF
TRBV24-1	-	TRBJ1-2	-	TGTGCCACCAGTGATTTTAGGGGAACAGACTTTGGCTACACCTTC	CATSDFRGTDFGYTF
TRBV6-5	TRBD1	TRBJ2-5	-	TGTGCCAGCAGTAGGGACAGTCAAGAGACCCAGTACTTC	CASSRDSQETQYF
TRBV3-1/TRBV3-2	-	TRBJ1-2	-	TGTGCCAGCAGCCAAGACCTACGAAGTGGCTACACCTTC	CASSQDLRSGYTF
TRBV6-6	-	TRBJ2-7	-	TGTGCCAGCGGACCGAGACAGATTAACGAGCAGTACTTC	CASGPRQINEQYF
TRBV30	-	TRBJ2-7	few	TGTGCCTGGAGTCTCTGGGCCGAGCAGTACTTC	CAWSLWAEQYF
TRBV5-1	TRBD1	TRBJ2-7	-	TGCGCCAGCAGCTGGGGACAGGGAGCCTACGAGCAGTACTTC	CASSWGQGAYEQYF
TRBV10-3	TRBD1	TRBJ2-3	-	TGTGCCATCAGTGAGCCGGGGACAGGGACAGATACGCAGTATTTT	CAISEPGTGTDTQYF
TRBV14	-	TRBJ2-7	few	TGTGCCAGCAGCCAAGCCGGGTGGCAGCCCCTAAATTCCTACGAGCAGTACTTC	CASSQAGWQPLNSYEQYF
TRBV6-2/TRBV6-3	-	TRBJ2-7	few	TGTGCCAGCAGCCAACACTACGAGCAGTACTTC	CASSQHYEQYF
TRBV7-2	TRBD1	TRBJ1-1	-	TGTGCCAGCAGCTTAGGATGGGGTGATAGGGGGCTTAAAGCTTTCTTT	CASSLGWGDRGLKAFF
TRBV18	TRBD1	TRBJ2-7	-	TGTGCCAGCTCATTCGCCGAGACAGGGGCCTACGAGCAGTACTTC	CASSFAETGAYEQYF
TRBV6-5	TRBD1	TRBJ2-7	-	TGTGCCAGCTCCCCGGACAGGGGACCCTACGAGCAGTACTTC	CASSPDRGPYEQYF
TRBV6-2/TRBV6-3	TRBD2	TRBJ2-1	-	TGTGCCAGCAGCCCATTTAGCGGGGGTTTTATGTTCTTC	CASSPFSGGFMFF
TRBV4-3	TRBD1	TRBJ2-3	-	TGCGCCAGCAGCCACAAACAGGGGATAACAGATACGCAGTATTTT	CASSHKQGITDTQYF
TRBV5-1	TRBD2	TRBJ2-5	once	TGCGCCAGCAGGGTAAGCGGGGGTTACCAAGAGACCCAGTACTTC	CASRVSGGYQETQYF
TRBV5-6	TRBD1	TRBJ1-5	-	TGTGCCAGCAGCCGTAGGGCGCTGACAGGGAGAGATCAGCCCCAGCATTTT	CASSRRALTGRDQPQHF
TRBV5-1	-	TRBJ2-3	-	TGCGCCAGCAGGACAGATCCAATACCAGATACGCAGTATTTT	CASRTDPIPDTQYF
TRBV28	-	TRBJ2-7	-	TGTGCCAGCAGTCTGAAGGGGTGGCGTGGGTACGAGCAGTACTTC	CASSLKGWRGYEQYF
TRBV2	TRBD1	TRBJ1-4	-	TGTGCCAGCAGTAGGACAGGGTTGTTCCCGACTAATGAAAAACTGTTTTTT	CASSRTGLFPTNEKLFF
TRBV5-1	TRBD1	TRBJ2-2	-	TGCGCCAGCAGATTGACCGGGACAGGGTTGGCCGGGGAGCTGTTTTTT	CASRLTGTGLAGELFF
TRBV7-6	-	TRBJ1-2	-	TGTGCCAGCAGCCGACTCCCCCCTAGCGGCGGGGGGGCCTATGGCTACACCTTC	CASSRLPPSGGGAYGYTF
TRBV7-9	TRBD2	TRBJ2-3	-	TGTGCCAGCAGCTCCGGGACTAGAACAGATACGCAGTATTTT	CASSSGTRTDTQYF
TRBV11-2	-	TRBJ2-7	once	TGTGCCAGCAGCCCGACAGCCTTCTATAACTACGAGCAGTACTTC	CASSPTAFYNYEQYF
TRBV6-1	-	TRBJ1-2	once	TGTGCCAGCAGTGAAAGTGGGAGGGATGGCTACACCTTC	CASSESGRDGYTF
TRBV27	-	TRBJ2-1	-	TGTGCCAGCAGTTCTTATTGGGGGGACCCGCGACAATACAATGAGCAGTTCTTC	CASSSYWGDPRQYNEQFF
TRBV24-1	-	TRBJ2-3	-	TGTGCCACCAGTAGACAGGGCACAGATACGCAGTATTTT	CATSRQGTDTQYF
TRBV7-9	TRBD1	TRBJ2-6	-	TGTGCCAGCAGCCCAAGGGGGCGGGCCAACGTCCTGACTTTC	CASSPRGRANVLTF
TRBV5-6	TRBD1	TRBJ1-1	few	TGTGCCAGCAGCTTGGGCGGGACAGATATTACCCTTTTT	CASSLGGTDITLF
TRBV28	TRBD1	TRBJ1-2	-	TGTGCCAGCACCCACTCGGACAGGGTCTCTTATGGCTACACCTTC	CASTHSDRVSYGYTF
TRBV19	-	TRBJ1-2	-	TGTGCCAGTAGTATCGCGGGGATGGGCTACACCTTC	CASSIAGMGYTF
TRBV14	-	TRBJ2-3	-	TGTGCCAGCAGCGGACATATTTACACAGATACGCAGTATTTT	CASSGHIYTDTQYF
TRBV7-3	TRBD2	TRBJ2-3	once	TGTGCCAGCAGCTTAGGGGGGGACACAGATACGCAGTATTTT	CASSLGGDTDTQYF
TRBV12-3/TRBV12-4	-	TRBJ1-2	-	TGTGCCAGCAGTTTAGGACAGCTCTATGGCTACACCTTC	CASSLGQLYGYTF
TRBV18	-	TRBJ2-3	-	TGTGCCAGCTCCCCCGCCGGGGTGGCAGATACGCAGTATTTT	CASSPAGVADTQYF
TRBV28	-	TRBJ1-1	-	TGTGCCAGCAGGAATCTTCGGGGGGCTTTGGCTTTCTTT	CASRNLRGALAFF
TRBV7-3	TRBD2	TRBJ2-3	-	TGTGCCAGCAGCTTATCCGGGTCGTCTAGCGGGGGAATTGGGTCTGGCACAGATACGCAGTATTTT	CASSLSGSSSGGIGSGTDTQYF
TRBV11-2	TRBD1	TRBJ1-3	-	TGTGCCAGCAGCATCACAGGGGCCTCTGGAAACACCATATATTTT	CASSITGASGNTIYF
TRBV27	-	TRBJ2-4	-	TGTGCCAGCAGTTTATACGGGGGTCAGGGCAAAAACATTCAGTACTTC	CASSLYGGQGKNIQYF